These 5 T cell receptor beta chains were sequenced from one sample in a study of cytomegalovirus exposure and HLA in healthy donors. Primers for the PCR totalled 60 Vbeta and 13 Jbeta. Some clones are missing from TCRdb's copy, which holds only in-frame ones; the method was immunoSEQ multiplex PCR. The data show about 130,000 clones, with 80% to 90% seen just once and about 1.1% held by the top ten. The sequenced sample consisted of PBMCs. These receptor sequences come from a woman aged 30 to 39 in good health and CMV-seronegative.

The chain recombines TRBV5-5 with TRBJ1-1, with D unclear. Germline V lookup: CDR1 SGHKS, CDR2 YYEKEE (reference sequence). The CDR3 has 11 amino acids. V shed 10 bases and J shed 3 bases, with 10 bases lying between them. The DNA of the CDR3 is TGTGCCTCCCTCCGGGACACTGAAGCTTTCTTT. Amino acids: CASLRDTEAFF.

This clone was observed once. The V and J genes are TRBV6-5 and TRBJ2-2; the match to TRBD1 covers 11 bases. Germline values: CDR1 MNHEY, CDR2 SVGAGI. The V and J ends lost 4 bases and 6 bases, in that order; junction bases with no gene match: 7. The length of the CDR3 is 16 residues. In DNA, the CDR3 is TGTGCCAGCAGTTCCCCGGACAGGGGGCAGGCCGGGGAGCTGTTTTTT. Its protein is CASSSPDRGQAGELFF.

The rearrangement joins TRBV2 to TRBJ2-7, with 9 positions matching TRBD1. V gave up 5 bases and J gave up 3 bases; unmatched junction bases: 5. Per germline, CDR1 SNHLY and CDR2 FYNNEI. This CDR3 is 14 amino acids long. The CDR3 sequence: CASSSSGQGYEQYF. Here the CDR3 DNA reads TGTGCCAGCAGTTCGTCGGGACAGGGCTACGAGCAGTACTTC.

In this sample, this clone turned up once. The chain is built from TRBV10-3 and TRBJ2-7; 8 nucleotides align to TRBD1. With V trimmed by 3 bases and J by 1 base, 5 bases remained unmatched. The CDR3 runs to 15 residues. Per germline, CDR1 ENHRY and CDR2 SYGVKD. CDR3: CAISDGQGASYEQYF. CDR3 nucleotide sequence: TGTGCCATCAGTGACGGACAGGGAGCATCCTACGAGCAGTACTTC.

This chain joins TRBV9 and TRBJ2-6; TRBD2 is a possible D gene (6 bases). Between the trimmed V and J ends, which lost 0 bases and 0 bases, there was a span of 13 bases. Germline V gene sequence: CDR1 SGDLS, CDR2 YYNGEE. The CDR3 covers 18 residues. CDR3 bases: TGTGCCAGCAGCGTAGTCGGGGGTTCACTCTCTGGGGCCAACGTCCTGACTTTC. Translating it yields CASSVVGGSLSGANVLTF.